A single sample is the source of the 2 T cell receptor beta chains below, sequenced in a study of shared clonotypes between healthy human individuals. Assay: immunoSEQ multiplex PCR; the TCRdb copy retains only in-frame clones and omits some. This table has approximately 710,000 clones, 90% appearing once. The sequenced sample consisted of memory CD8+ T cells from PBMCs. As to subset: CD45RO+ cells pooled with CCR7-negative TemRA cells. The receptor source for this set is a young man in good health. Some clones in this sample may be carry-over from other donors' samples.

The V call is TRBV19, the J call TRBJ2-7, with D perhaps matching TRBD1 (6 bases). The CDR3 is 15 amino acids. The germline CDR1 and CDR2 sequences are LNHDA and SQIVND (reference sequence). The ends were cut back, 1 base at V and 4 bases at J, with 14 bases in the middle. The CDR3 sequence: CASSIAPGTSYEQYF. DNA for the CDR3: TGTGCCAGTAGTATAGCTCCCGGGACATCGTACGAGCAGTACTTC.

CDR3 residues: CASRATGTVDTQYF. The CDR3 DNA follows: TGTGCCAGCAGGGCGACAGGCACGGTGGATACGCAGTATTTT. The chain employs TRBV27 and TRBJ2-3; maybe TRBD1 (6 bases). V lost 6 bases and J 6 bases, leaving 16 bases between the germline ends. CDR3 size: 14 residues. The germline gives CDR1 MNHEY, CDR2 SMNVEV (reference sequence).